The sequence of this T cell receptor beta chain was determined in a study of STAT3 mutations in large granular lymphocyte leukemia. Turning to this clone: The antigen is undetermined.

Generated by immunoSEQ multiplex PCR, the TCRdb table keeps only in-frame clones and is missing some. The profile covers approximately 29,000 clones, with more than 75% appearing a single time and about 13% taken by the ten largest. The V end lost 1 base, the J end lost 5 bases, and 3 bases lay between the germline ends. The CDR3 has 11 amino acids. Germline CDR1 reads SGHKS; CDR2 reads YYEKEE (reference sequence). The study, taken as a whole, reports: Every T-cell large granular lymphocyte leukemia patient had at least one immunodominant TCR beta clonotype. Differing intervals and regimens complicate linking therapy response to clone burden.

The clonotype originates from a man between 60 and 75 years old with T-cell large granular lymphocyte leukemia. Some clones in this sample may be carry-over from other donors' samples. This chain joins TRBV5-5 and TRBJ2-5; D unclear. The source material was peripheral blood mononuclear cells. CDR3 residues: CASSLIETQYF. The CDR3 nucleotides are TGTGCCAGCAGCTTGATCGAGACCCAGTACTTC.